These 28 T cell receptor beta chains share one sample of origin, sequenced in a study of human T cells and chemical hapten exposure. TCRdb recomputed calls from the RACE reads with MiXCR, one row per CDR3 protein. The data contain 75,000 to 90,000 distinct CDR3 sequences, around 7% of them seen just once; the ten biggest clones take up roughly 1.4%. Time point specified: patch test 1, 2 weeks after DPC sensitization. Regarding treatment: therapeutic diphenylcyclopropenone sensitization with weekly scalp DPC. Sequencing was performed on whole blood, taken in connection with sensitization to the hapten diphenylcyclopropenone (DPC). Receptors were obtained from a woman in her 30s with alopecia areata. Some clones in this sample may be carry-over from other donors' samples.

The table lists this clonotype with many counts. This sequence joins TRBV29-1 and TRBJ2-3; D is unresolved. This CDR3 comprises 12 residues. The V gene lost 1 base and the J gene lost 3 bases, with 5 bases spanning the gap. Germline assignment: CDR1 SQVTM and CDR2 ANQGSEA. The CDR3 region has the DNA TGCAGCGTTGAAGGCACTACAGATACGCAGTATTTT. It yields the protein CSVEGTTDTQYF.

V gene TRBV6-5 combines with J gene TRBJ1-3; D is unresolved. Deletions cut 2 bases from V and 0 bases from J, with 11 bases between. Looked up from germline, CDR1 is MNHEY and CDR2 is SVGAGI. This CDR3 contains 16 residues. The CDR3 bases are TGTGCCAGCAGTTACGAAGCGGTCGACTCTGGAAACACCATATATTTT. Amino acid sequence: CASSYEAVDSGNTIYF.

In this sample, this clonotype turned up many times. This sequence joins TRBV11-2 and TRBJ1-1; no reliable D call. The CDR3 is 12 residues long. V shed 6 bases and J shed 0 bases, with 5 bases lying between them. Per the germline V gene, CDR1 is SGHAT and CDR2 is FQNNGV. CDR3 DNA: TGTGCCAGCAGATCCATGAACACTGAAGCTTTCTTT. Residues: CASRSMNTEAFF.

This clonotype was detected ten times or more. The chain uses TRBV29-1 and TRBJ2-3; the match to TRBD1 covers 9 bases. This CDR3 spans 16 amino acids. The V gene end was trimmed by 2 bases and the J gene end by 4 bases; junction bases not matched to a gene: 10. Germline V gene sequence: CDR1 SQVTM, CDR2 ANQGSEA. The CDR3 sequence: CSVEFGGTGKADTQYF. The CDR3 coding sequence is TGCAGCGTTGAATTCGGGGGGACAGGGAAGGCAGATACGCAGTATTTT.

This sequence joins TRBV3-1 and TRBJ2-3, with D tentatively TRBD1 (6 bases). Looked up from germline, CDR1 is LGHDT and CDR2 is YNNKEL (reference sequence). The V end was cut by 5 bases, the J end by 4 bases, with 10 bases between. The CDR3 totals 13 residues. The DNA for the CDR3 is TGTGCCAGCAGCGAGAACAGGGCAGATACGCAGTATTTT. This translates into CASSENRADTQYF.

This clonotype was counted only a few times. The CDR3 reads CASSLTRPRNRKNTEAFF. The CDR3 DNA reads TGTGCCAGCAGCTTAACGAGGCCCCGAAATAGAAAGAACACTGAAGCTTTCTTT. This chain joins TRBV7-3 and TRBJ1-1; D uncertain. Looked up from germline, CDR1 is SGHTA and CDR2 is FQGTGA. The CDR3 sequence is 18 residues long. With 0 bases removed from V and 1 base from J, the gap between germline ends came to 18 bases.

The table lists this clonotype with many counts. This chain connects TRBV5-1 to TRBJ1-1; TRBD1 agrees at 7 bases. Germline trimming cut 0 bases from V and 7 bases from J; bases unmatched to any gene: 0. Germline loops: CDR1 SGHRS, CDR2 YFSETQ. The length of the CDR3 is 12 residues. The CDR3 DNA is TGCGCCAGCAGCTTGGGACAGGGTGAAGCTTTCTTT. This gives the protein CASSLGQGEAFF.

The table lists this clonotype with many counts. The CDR3 DNA reads as TGTGCCATCAGTGAGTCGCCAGGTGTTGACACTGAAGCTTTCTTT. Its translation is CAISESPGVDTEAFF. This chain connects TRBV10-3 to TRBJ1-1, with D unclear. Germline V gives CDR1 ENHRY, CDR2 SYGVKD. The ends were cut back, 0 bases at V and 3 bases at J, with 11 bases in the middle. The CDR3 has 15 residues.

The chain combines TRBV10-3 with TRBJ1-4; tentative D call: TRBD1 (6 bases). The CDR3 loop spans 13 amino acids. CDR1 and CDR2 (germline): ENHRY, SYGVKD. The V end lost 5 bases, the J end lost 5 bases, and 9 bases lay between the germline ends. In nucleotides, the CDR3 is TGTGCCATCAGTACAGGGTGGAATGAAAAACTGTTTTTT. Its translation: CAISTGWNEKLFF.

This clonotype came up a few times. The chain joins TRBV3-1 to TRBJ2-2; D is possibly TRBD2 (6 bases). This CDR3 spans 15 amino acids. Trimming pared 0 bases from V and 6 bases from J, leaving 11 bases between. From germline, CDR1 is LGHDT and CDR2 YNNKEL (reference sequence). The CDR3 is CASSQEEGWAGELFF. CDR3 coding DNA: TGTGCCAGCAGCCAAGAGGAGGGCTGGGCCGGGGAGCTGTTTTTT.

This clonotype occurred a few times. The rearrangement links TRBV9 to TRBJ1-1, with D hard to call. V was trimmed by 0 bases and J by 1 base, leaving 7 bases between them. Per germline, CDR1 SGDLS and CDR2 YYNGEE. CDR3 length: 14 residues. CDR3 region: CASSVGTPNTEAFF. DNA for the CDR3: TGTGCCAGCAGCGTAGGAACACCGAACACTGAAGCTTTCTTT.

This clonotype has a count of ten or more. This sequence joins TRBV5-5 and TRBJ2-2; 11 positions agree with TRBD1. The CDR3 consists of 16 residues. Germline V gene lookup returns CDR1 SGHKS and CDR2 YYEKEE (reference sequence). With 5 bases clipped from V and 5 bases from J, the junction kept 8 bases outside the gene matches. The CDR3 sequence: CASSRPGTGGTGELFF. In DNA, the CDR3 is TGTGCCAGCAGTAGACCCGGGACAGGGGGTACCGGGGAGCTGTTTTTT.

This clonotype was picked up a small number of times. This chain uses TRBV11-2 with TRBJ2-4, with a weak D call TRBD1 (5 bases). The CDR3 spans 12 residues. Germline V CDR1 and CDR2: SGHAT, FQNNGV. Trimming left V 1 base short and J 12 bases short, with 10 bases between. CDR3 amino acids: CASSLGWGYQYF. In DNA form, the CDR3 reads TGTGCCAGCAGCTTAGGATGGGGCTATCAGTACTTC.

This clonotype showed up just a few times. The chain carries TRBV3-1 and TRBJ2-3; 9 nucleotides match TRBD2. CDR1 and CDR2 from the germline V gene are LGHDT and YNNKEL (reference sequence). This CDR3 comprises 16 residues. With V trimmed by 2 bases and J by 2 bases, 5 bases remained unmatched. CDR3 sequence (DNA): TGTGCCAGCAGCCAAAGCCGACTAGCGGTCACAGATACGCAGTATTTT. Translating it yields CASSQSRLAVTDTQYF.

The V gene is TRBV12-3 or TRBV12-4, the J gene TRBJ1-2; 7 nucleotides line up with TRBD1. V shed 5 bases, J shed 6 bases, and the junction held 15 bases outside the gene matches. The CDR3 has 16 residues. The CDR3 here is CASSHLLTGPLDGYTF. The CDR3 nucleotides read TGTGCCAGCAGTCACCTGTTGACAGGGCCGCTGGATGGCTACACCTTC.

The genes are TRBV11-2 and TRBJ1-2; D is perhaps TRBD1 (5 bases). Germline loops: CDR1 SGHAT, CDR2 FQNNGV. V lost 4 bases to trimming and J lost 10 bases, with 19 bases between them. The CDR3 consists of 14 residues. The CDR3 protein is CASSSPRGRRVYTF. In nucleotides, the CDR3 is TGTGCCAGCAGCTCCCCGAGGGGCAGGCGAGTCTACACCTTC.

There are a few counts of this clonotype. In DNA, the CDR3 is TGTGCCAGCAGCCAAGATCCATACAATGAGCAGTTCTTC. It yields the protein CASSQDPYNEQFF. The chain recombines TRBV14 with TRBJ2-1; D remains unclear. Germline V lookup: CDR1 SGHDN, CDR2 FVKESK. This CDR3 has 13 residues. V was clipped by 0 bases and J by 4 bases, with 4 bases between them. The whole variable domain, filled in from reference TRBV14 and TRBJ2-1, reads EAGVTQFPSHSVIEKGQTVTLRCDPISGHDNLYWYRRVMGKEIKFLLHFVKESKQDESGMPNNRFLAERTGGTYSTLKVQPAELEDSGVYFCASSQDPYNEQFFGPGTRLTVL.

This clonotype occurred many times. The J gene is TRBJ2-5, the V gene TRBV5-1; D possibly corresponds to TRBD2 (5 bases). The ends were cut back, 0 bases at V and 5 bases at J, with 14 bases in the middle. The CDR3 extends over 15 amino acids. Germline loops: CDR1 SGHRS, CDR2 YFSETQ. The CDR3 is CASSLVALREETQYF. DNA of the CDR3: TGCGCCAGCAGCTTGGTGGCCTTAAGGGAGGAGACCCAGTACTTC.

This clonotype has ten or more counts. The chain recombines TRBV11-2 with TRBJ1-6; D might be TRBD1 (5 bases). The germline V gene encodes CDR1 SGHAT and CDR2 FQNNGV. Trimming cost V 6 bases and J 9 bases, with 12 bases left between them. CDR3 length equals 13 residues. The CDR3 reads CASRLQVRSPLHF. CDR3 nucleotide sequence: TGTGCCAGCAGGCTACAGGTCCGTTCACCCCTCCACTTT.

This clonotype came up many times. The chain has TRBV12-5 and TRBJ1-1; D is unresolved. The CDR3 runs 14 residues. The V end lost 5 bases, the J end lost 0 bases, and 10 bases lay between the germline ends. CDR1 is LGHNT, CDR2 FRNRAP, per germline. CDR3 DNA sequence: TGTGCTAGTGGTCCACGGACCTTGAACACTGAAGCTTTCTTT. Translation: CASGPRTLNTEAFF.

The J gene is TRBJ1-4, the V gene TRBV7-6; tentatively, D is TRBD1 (5 bases). Germline values: CDR1 SGHVS, CDR2 FNYEAQ. This CDR3 spans 15 amino acids. V dropped 3 bases and J dropped 5 bases, with 13 bases sitting between them. The CDR3 DNA is TGTGCCAGCAGCTTTCGGGGGACTCAGAATGAAAAACTGTTTTTT. It codes for CASSFRGTQNEKLFF. The full variable domain, with the rest looked up from reference TRBV7-6 and TRBJ1-4, is GAGVSQSPRYKVTKRGQDVALRCDPISGHVSLYWYRQALGQGPEFLTYFNYEAQQDKSGLPNDRFSAERPEGSISTLTIQRTEQRDSAMYRCASSFRGTQNEKLFFGSGTQLSVL.

This clonotype was counted ten times or more. The chain is built from TRBV12-3 or TRBV12-4 and TRBJ1-4; a possible D gene is TRBD1 (5 bases). Trimming cost V 5 bases and J 10 bases, with 17 bases left between them. The CDR3 is 14 amino acids. DNA for the CDR3: TGTGCCAGCAGTCCCCCGGGGGGAGGGGTAAAACTGTTTTTT. As protein: CASSPPGGGVKLFF.

This clonotype showed up many times. The gene calls are TRBV20-1 and TRBJ2-1, with 8 nucleotides matching TRBD2. The CDR3 is 14 amino acids. From germline, CDR1 is DFQATT and CDR2 SNEGSKA (reference sequence). The ends lost 6 bases at V and 0 bases at J; junction bases unmatched: 4. The CDR3 here is CSAVRGGSYNEQFF. The CDR3 DNA sequence: TGCAGTGCCGTACGGGGGGGCTCCTACAATGAGCAGTTCTTC.

This clonotype has ten or more counts. This chain links TRBV9 with TRBJ2-3, with TRBD1 matching 7 bases. Germline CDR1 is SGDLS and CDR2 is YYNGEE. V shed 4 bases, J shed 0 bases, and the junction held 5 bases outside the gene matches. The CDR3 is 15 residues long. The chain's CDR3 is CASSIGQASTDTQYF. CDR3 sequence (DNA): TGTGCCAGCAGCATCGGACAGGCTAGCACAGATACGCAGTATTTT.

The chain has TRBV2 and TRBJ1-6; D unclear. The ends were cut back, 0 bases at V and 6 bases at J, with 12 bases in the middle. CDR3 length equals 16 residues. Germline V lookup: CDR1 SNHLY, CDR2 FYNNEI. CDR3 sequence (DNA): TGTGCCAGCAGTGAAGCGGCAGGCGCCATTAATTCACCCCTCCACTTT. Protein product: CASSEAAGAINSPLHF.

This clonotype was detected only a few times. V is TRBV6-2 or TRBV6-3 and J is TRBJ2-1; 8 bases are a match to TRBD2. The CDR3 extends over 11 amino acids. J lost 12 bases, V lost 5 bases, and 3 bases had no gene match. Germline V gives CDR1 MNHEY, CDR2 SVGEGT. CDR3 amino acids: CASSLSGTQFF. CDR3 bases: TGTGCCAGCAGTCTTAGCGGGACGCAGTTCTTC.

This clonotype was seen ten or more times. The chain couples TRBV6-5 to TRBJ2-3, with unresolved D. Germline values: CDR1 MNHEY, CDR2 SVGAGI. CDR3 length equals 13 residues. The V end lost 2 bases, the J end lost 2 bases, and 5 bases lay between the germline ends. Here the CDR3 DNA reads TGTGCCAGCAGTTACGAGGTCACAGATACGCAGTATTTT. Translated: CASSYEVTDTQYF.

This clonotype was seen ten or more times. The chain recombines TRBV12-3 or TRBV12-4 with TRBJ2-3; possibly TRBD2 for D (6 bases). V was cut by 3 bases and J by 4 bases, with 17 bases left in between. The CDR3 covers 16 residues. The CDR3 DNA follows: TGTGCCAGCAGTTTCGGAGGGCCAGGGTCGGCAGATACGCAGTATTTT. Translating gives CASSFGGPGSADTQYF.